The next 5 T cell receptor beta chains were all read from a single sample in a study of T cells in Graves' hyperthyroidism and ophthalmopathy. There were TCR beta CDR3 regions amplified from RNA transcripts. HTBI primers were the set used in a first-round RT-PCR of the TCR CDR3. TCRdb used MiXCR to reprocess the multiplex PCR reads, holding one entry per CDR3 protein. The repertoire holds under 600,000 distinct CDR3 sequences, with about 16% as singletons. Material: blood. These receptors were obtained from a woman between 40 and 50 years old with Graves' ophthalmopathy.

This clonotype was seen repeatedly, ten times or more. V is TRBV6-1 and J is TRBJ2-3; 8 bases line up with TRBD1. CDR1 is MNHNS and CDR2 is SASEGT in the germline V gene. After removal of 7 bases from V and 3 bases from J, the junction contained 6 bases not matched to a gene. CDR3 length: 14 amino acids. For the CDR3, the DNA is TGTGCCAGCACCAAGCGGACAGGGACAGATACGCAGTATTTT. Residues: CASTKRTGTDTQYF.

There are many counts of this clonotype. The chain uses TRBV6-1 and TRBJ1-5; D is possibly TRBD1 (6 bases). CDR1 MNHNS and CDR2 SASEGT come from the germline V gene. The V end was cut by 5 bases, the J end by 4 bases, with 12 bases between. CDR3 length equals 14 residues. Here the CDR3 reads CASSLRDTNQPQHF. Written as DNA, the CDR3 is TGTGCCAGCAGTTTGCGGGACACAAATCAGCCCCAGCATTTT.

This clonotype was detected a few times. The chain combines TRBV2 with TRBJ2-2, with TRBD2 matching over 9 bases. Losses at the gene ends were 6 bases for V and 4 bases for J; bases not matched to a gene: 6. The length of the CDR3 is 15 residues. Germline V gene sequence: CDR1 SNHLY, CDR2 FYNNEI. The chain's CDR3 is CASRPSGEPTGELFF. CDR3 DNA sequence: TGTGCCAGCAGACCTAGCGGGGAGCCCACCGGGGAGCTGTTTTTT.

The sample holds many counts of this clonotype. The chain joins TRBV30 to TRBJ2-7; 8 nucleotides match TRBD2. CDR3 length equals 16 residues. Germline V gene lookup returns CDR1 GTSNPN and CDR2 SVGIG (reference sequence). The ends lost 4 bases at V and 7 bases at J; junction bases unmatched: 18. In DNA, the CDR3 is TGTGCCTGGACCTATCCCCATAGCGGGATGAAAAGTGAGCAGTACTTC. Translating gives CAWTYPHSGMKSEQYF.

The V call is TRBV19, the J call TRBJ1-1; 9 bases agree with TRBD1. With V trimmed by 3 bases and J by 2 bases, 1 base remained unmatched. The CDR3 covers 14 residues. Germline values: CDR1 LNHDA, CDR2 SQIVND (reference sequence). DNA of the CDR3: TGTGCCAGTAGTATGGACAGGGGCAACACTGAAGCTTTCTTT. Amino acid sequence: CASSMDRGNTEAFF.